Detailed here is one T cell receptor beta chain. Authors' analysis steps: Nucleated cell counts were estimated from reference gene primer amplification. Only in-frame clones appear in the TCRdb table, and some are missing; sequencing was by immunoSEQ multiplex PCR. V, J and clone size were drawn from that table, and D and trimming were deduced from the DNA. The sample records about 29,000 clones, roughly 80% being singletons. The data belong to a study of blood T cell repertoires in COVID-19. Study-level background: COVID-19 samples from acute and convalescent phases originated in the United States, Italy and Spain. Sources were T cells, B-cell-depleted T cells, or PBMCs; the material itself was cDNA or gDNA.

The V segment lost 8 bases and the J segment 0 bases; nucleotides outside the gene matches: 10. Germline CDR1 is SGHAT and CDR2 is FQNNGV. The CDR3 is 17 amino acids. The J gene is TRBJ1-3, the V gene TRBV11-2, with 10 bases aligning to TRBD1. The sequence was obtained from a man older than 75 with active COVID-19. Sample: peripheral blood. This CDR3 reads CASRRDRGLLSGNTIYF. The CDR3 bases are TGTGCCAGCCGCCGGGACAGGGGCCTCCTCTCTGGAAACACCATATATTTT.